This T cell receptor beta chain was profiled in a study of OX40 agonist ivuxolimab in advanced cancers. On the study more broadly: Ivuxolimab is a fully human IgG2 antibody that activates OX40 (CD134). Patient treatment consisted of intravenous ivuxolimab administration every 2 weeks at 0.01 to 10 mg/kg. The dose-escalation cohort had hepatocellular carcinoma, melanoma, renal cell or head and neck cancer. Around 40% of patients had received prior checkpoint inhibitor therapy.

Germline loops: CDR1 SGHRS, CDR2 YFSETQ. V lost 4 bases, J lost 1 base, and 7 bases stayed unmatched. The CDR3 contains 15 residues. The table came from immunoSEQ multiplex PCR; TCRdb's copy has only in-frame clones and leaves some out. The table lists over 35,000 clones, approximately 90% of them singletons, with less than 0.65% in the top ten. The chain couples TRBV5-1 to TRBJ2-7; 8 nucleotides align to TRBD2. The clonotype comes from an adult with an advanced solid tumor such as melanoma, head and neck, liver or kidney cancer. The material was CD4+ or CD8+ T cells sorted from blood, obtained in a trial of the OX40 agonist ivuxolimab. DNA of the CDR3: TGCGCCAGCAGCGCGGGGCGGGGGGTGTCCTACGAGCAGTACTTC. Amino acids: CASSAGRGVSYEQYF.